The 5 T cell receptor beta chains below all came from one sample that was sequenced in a study of blood T cell repertoires in COVID-19. Only in-frame clones appear in the TCRdb table, and some are missing; sequencing was by immunoSEQ multiplex PCR. Among about 42,000 clones listed, around 82% were seen once. Sequenced material: peripheral blood. The origin of the receptors is a man older than 75 with acute or convalescent COVID-19.

The chain links TRBV3-1 (or the pseudogene TRBV3-2) to TRBJ2-3; TRBD2 matches at 13 bases. The J segment lost 5 bases and the V segment lost 4 bases, leaving 6 bases of the junction unmatched. The CDR3 totals 16 residues. The germline V gene encodes CDR1 LGHDT and CDR2 YNNKEL (reference sequence). The CDR3 loop is CASSPLAGGPRDTQYF. DNA for the CDR3: TGTGCCAGCAGCCCACTAGCGGGAGGGCCGAGAGATACGCAGTATTTT.

The rearrangement joins TRBV29-1 to TRBJ2-2; 11 bases line up with TRBD1. CDR3 length: 14 residues. V was clipped by 5 bases and J by 4 bases; unmatched bases: 3. Germline CDR1 SQVTM, CDR2 ANQGSEA. CDR3 DNA: TGCAGCGTTCGGACAGGGGGCATCACCGGGGAGCTGTTTTTT. Residues: CSVRTGGITGELFF.

This rearrangement joins TRBV5-6 to TRBJ1-1; D unclear. This CDR3 contains 13 residues. The germline V gene has CDR1 SGHDT and CDR2 YYEEEE. V shed 0 bases and J shed 0 bases, with 3 bases lying between them. As DNA, the CDR3 is TGTGCCAGCAGCTTGGCGGTGAACACTGAAGCTTTCTTT. It yields the protein CASSLAVNTEAFF.

The chain is built from TRBV10-1 and TRBJ2-3; TRBD2 agrees at 7 bases. This CDR3 is 15 amino acids long. V shed 0 bases and J 6 bases; nucleotides not matched to a gene: 6. CDR1 and CDR2 from the germline V gene are WNHNN and SYGVQD (reference sequence). The CDR3 DNA follows: TGCGCCAGCAGTGAGTCGGCGGGAGCAGGGGATACGCAGTATTTT. It codes for CASSESAGAGDTQYF.

The V gene is TRBV5-1, the J gene TRBJ1-6; 11 bases line up with TRBD1. Germline V lookup: CDR1 SGHRS, CDR2 YFSETQ. This CDR3 has 16 residues. Trimming cost V 4 bases and J 10 bases; bases outside gene matches: 10. The CDR3 here is CASSPGQGAFRSPLHF. CDR3 DNA sequence: TGCGCCAGCAGCCCCGGACAGGGGGCGTTTCGATCACCCCTCCACTTT.